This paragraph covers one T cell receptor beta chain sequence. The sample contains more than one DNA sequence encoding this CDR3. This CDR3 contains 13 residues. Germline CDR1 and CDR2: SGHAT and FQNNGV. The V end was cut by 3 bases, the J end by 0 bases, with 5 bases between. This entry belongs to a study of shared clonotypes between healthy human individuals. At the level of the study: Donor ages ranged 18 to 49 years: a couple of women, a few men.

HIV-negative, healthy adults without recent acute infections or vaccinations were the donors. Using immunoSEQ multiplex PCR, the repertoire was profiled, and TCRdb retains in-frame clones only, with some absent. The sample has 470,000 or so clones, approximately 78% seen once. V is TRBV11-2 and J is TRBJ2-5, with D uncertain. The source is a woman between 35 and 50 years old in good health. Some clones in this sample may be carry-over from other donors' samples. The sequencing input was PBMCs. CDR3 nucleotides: TGTGCCAGCAGCTTGGGCCACCAAGAGACCCAGTACTTC. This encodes CASSLGHQETQYF.